This entry lists 4 T cell receptor beta chains sequenced from one sample in a study of identical twins. One entry per CDR3 protein, called by TCRdb with MiXCR from the 5' RACE reads. The top ten clones hold about 0.25% of a sample with 1.5 million to 2 million distinct CDR3 sequences, 32% of them seen once. The sequenced material came from cord blood. The receptors stem from a newborn girl in good health.

The J gene is TRBJ1-3, the V gene TRBV2; 8 bases fit TRBD1. This CDR3 has 14 residues. The ends lost 2 bases at V and 4 bases at J; junction bases unmatched: 1. The germline V gene encodes CDR1 SNHLY and CDR2 FYNNEI. The CDR3 reads CASSEQGAGNTIYF. The CDR3 nucleotides are TGTGCCAGCAGTGAACAGGGGGCCGGAAACACCATATATTTT.

The chain carries TRBV28 and TRBJ2-3; TRBD2 might be the D (6 bases). V was cut by 7 bases and J by 2 bases, with 13 bases left in between. The CDR3 runs 14 residues. Germline V gives CDR1 MDHEN, CDR2 SYDVKM. The CDR3 bases are TGTGCCAGCACCCGGGGGACCCCCACAGATACGCAGTATTTT. This translates into CASTRGTPTDTQYF.

V is TRBV6-5 and J is TRBJ2-3; 8 positions agree with TRBD2. The germline gives CDR1 MNHEY, CDR2 SVGAGI. The CDR3 length is 18 residues. V lost 2 bases and J lost 1; bases outside the gene matches: 11. This chain's CDR3 is CASSYGGEAGARTDTQYF. CDR3 nucleotide sequence: TGTGCCAGCAGTTACGGGGGTGAAGCGGGAGCCCGCACAGATACGCAGTATTTT.

Only a few counts were recorded for this clonotype. The rearrangement joins TRBV2 to TRBJ2-7; 7 nucleotides align to TRBD1. The J call may be incorrect, as the DNA end agrees better with TRBJ2-5. The length of the CDR3 is 13 residues. The germline V gene has CDR1 SNHLY and CDR2 FYNNEI. The CDR3 sequence: CASSSDRDETQYF. CDR3 in DNA: TGTGCCAGCAGTTCCGACAGGGATGAGACCCAGTACTTC.